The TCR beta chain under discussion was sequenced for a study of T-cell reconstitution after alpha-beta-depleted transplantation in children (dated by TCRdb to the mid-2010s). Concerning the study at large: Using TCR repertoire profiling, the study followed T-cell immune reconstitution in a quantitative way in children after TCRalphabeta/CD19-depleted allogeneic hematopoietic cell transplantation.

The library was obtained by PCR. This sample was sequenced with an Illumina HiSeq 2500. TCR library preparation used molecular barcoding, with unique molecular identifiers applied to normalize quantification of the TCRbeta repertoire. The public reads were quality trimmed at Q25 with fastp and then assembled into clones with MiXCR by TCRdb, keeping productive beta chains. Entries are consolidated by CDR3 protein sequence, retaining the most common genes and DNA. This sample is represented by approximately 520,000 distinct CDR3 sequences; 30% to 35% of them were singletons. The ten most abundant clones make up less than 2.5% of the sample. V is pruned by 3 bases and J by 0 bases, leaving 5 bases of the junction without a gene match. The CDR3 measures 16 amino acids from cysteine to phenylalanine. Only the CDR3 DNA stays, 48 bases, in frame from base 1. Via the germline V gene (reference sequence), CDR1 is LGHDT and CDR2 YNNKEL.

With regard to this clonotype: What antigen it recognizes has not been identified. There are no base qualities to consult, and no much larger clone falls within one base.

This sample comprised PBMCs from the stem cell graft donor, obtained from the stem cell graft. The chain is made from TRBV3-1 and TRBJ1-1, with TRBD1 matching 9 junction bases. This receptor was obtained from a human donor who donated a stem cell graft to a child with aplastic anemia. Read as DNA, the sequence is TGTGCCAGCAGCCATGGGACAGGGCGAATGAACACTGAAGCTTTCTTT. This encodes CASSHGTGRMNTEAFF. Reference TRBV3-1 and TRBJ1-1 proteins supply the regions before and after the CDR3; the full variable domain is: DTAVSQTPKYLVTQMGNDKSIKCEQNLGHDTMYWYKQDSKKFLKIMFSYNNKELIINETVPNRFSPKSPDKAHLNLHINSLELGDSAVYFCASSHGTGRMNTEAFFGQGTRLTVV.